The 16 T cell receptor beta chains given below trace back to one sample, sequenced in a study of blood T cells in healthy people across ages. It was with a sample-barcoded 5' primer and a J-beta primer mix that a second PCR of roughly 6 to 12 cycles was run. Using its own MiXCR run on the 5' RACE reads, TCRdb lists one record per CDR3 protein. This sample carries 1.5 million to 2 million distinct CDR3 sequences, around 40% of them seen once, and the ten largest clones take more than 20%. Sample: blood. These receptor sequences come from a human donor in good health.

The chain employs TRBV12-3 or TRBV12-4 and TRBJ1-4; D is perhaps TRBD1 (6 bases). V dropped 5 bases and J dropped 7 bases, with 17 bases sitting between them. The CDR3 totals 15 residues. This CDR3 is CASSTQGSYGEKLFF. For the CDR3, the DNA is TGTGCCAGCAGTACACAGGGATCGTACGGTGAAAAACTGTTTTTT.

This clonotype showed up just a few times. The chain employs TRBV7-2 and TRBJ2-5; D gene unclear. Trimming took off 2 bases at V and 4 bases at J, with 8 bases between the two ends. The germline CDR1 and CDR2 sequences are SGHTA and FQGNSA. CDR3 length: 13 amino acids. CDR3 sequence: CASSLMRLETQYF. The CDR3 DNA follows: TGTGCCAGCAGCTTAATGAGGTTAGAGACCCAGTACTTC.

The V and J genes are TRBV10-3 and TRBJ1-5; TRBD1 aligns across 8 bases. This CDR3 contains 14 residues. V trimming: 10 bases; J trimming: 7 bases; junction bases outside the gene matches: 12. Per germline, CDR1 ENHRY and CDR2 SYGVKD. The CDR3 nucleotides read TGTGCCACCAGCTTGCAGGACAGGGCGCAGCCCCAGCATTTT. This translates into CATSLQDRAQPQHF.

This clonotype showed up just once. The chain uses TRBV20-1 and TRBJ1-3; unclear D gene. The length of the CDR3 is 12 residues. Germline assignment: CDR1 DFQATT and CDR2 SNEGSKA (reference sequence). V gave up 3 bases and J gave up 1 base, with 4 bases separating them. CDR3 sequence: CSASYSGNTIYF. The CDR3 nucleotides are TGCAGTGCTAGTTATTCTGGAAACACCATATATTTT.

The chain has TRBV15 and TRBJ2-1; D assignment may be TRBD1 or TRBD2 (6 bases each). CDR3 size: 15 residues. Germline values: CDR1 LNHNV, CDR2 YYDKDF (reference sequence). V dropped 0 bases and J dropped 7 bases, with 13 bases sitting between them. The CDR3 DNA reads TGTGCCACCAGCAGAGACCCCTTAGGGGGGAATGAGCAGTTCTTC. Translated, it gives CATSRDPLGGNEQFF.

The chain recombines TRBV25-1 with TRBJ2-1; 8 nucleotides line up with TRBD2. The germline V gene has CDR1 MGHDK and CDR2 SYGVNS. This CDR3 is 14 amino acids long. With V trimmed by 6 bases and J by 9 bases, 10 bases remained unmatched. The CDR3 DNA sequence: TGTGCCAGCAGGGGGGGACTAGATGTGGGTGAGCAGTTCTTC. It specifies CASRGGLDVGEQFF. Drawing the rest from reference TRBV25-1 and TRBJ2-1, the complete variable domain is EADIYQTPRYLVIGTGKKITLECSQTMGHDKMYWYQQDPGMELHLIHYSYGVNSTEKGDLSSESTVSRIRTEHFPLTLESARPSHTSQYLCASRGGLDVGEQFFGPGTRLTVL.

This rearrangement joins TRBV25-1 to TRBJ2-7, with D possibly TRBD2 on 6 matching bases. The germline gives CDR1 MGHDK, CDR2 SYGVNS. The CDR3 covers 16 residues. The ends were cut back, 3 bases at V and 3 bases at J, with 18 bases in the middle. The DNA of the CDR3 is TGTGCCAGCAGTGAGGGGGGACCAGGGTCGGGCTACGAGCAGTACTTC. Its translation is CASSEGGPGSGYEQYF.

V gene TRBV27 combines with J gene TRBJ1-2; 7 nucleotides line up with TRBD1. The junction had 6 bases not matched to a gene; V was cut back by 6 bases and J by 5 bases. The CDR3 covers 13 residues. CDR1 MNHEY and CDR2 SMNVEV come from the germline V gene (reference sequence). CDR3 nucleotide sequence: TGTGCCAGCAGGCGGGGACAGTATTATGGCTACACCTTC. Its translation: CASRRGQYYGYTF.

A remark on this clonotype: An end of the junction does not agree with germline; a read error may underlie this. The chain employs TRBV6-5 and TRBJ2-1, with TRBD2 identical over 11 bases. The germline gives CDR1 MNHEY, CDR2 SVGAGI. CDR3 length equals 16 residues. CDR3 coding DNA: TGTGCCAGCAGACCACTCCTAGCGGGGGGCCACAATGAGCGGTTCTTC. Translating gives CASRPLLAGGHNERFF.

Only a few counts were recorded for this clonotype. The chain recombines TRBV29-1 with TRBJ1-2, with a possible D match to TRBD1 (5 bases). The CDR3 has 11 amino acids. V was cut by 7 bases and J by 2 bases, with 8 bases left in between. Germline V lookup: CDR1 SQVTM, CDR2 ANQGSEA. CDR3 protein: CSGGTNYGYTF. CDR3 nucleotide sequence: TGCAGCGGGGGCACGAACTATGGCTACACCTTC.

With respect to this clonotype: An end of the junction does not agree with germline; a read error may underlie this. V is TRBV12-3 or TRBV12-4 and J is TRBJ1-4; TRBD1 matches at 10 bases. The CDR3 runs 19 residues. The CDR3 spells CASSFVSRDRGFAGEKLFF. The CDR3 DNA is TGCGCCAGCAGTTTTGTCTCCCGGGACAGGGGTTTTGCAGGTGAAAAACTGTTTTTT.

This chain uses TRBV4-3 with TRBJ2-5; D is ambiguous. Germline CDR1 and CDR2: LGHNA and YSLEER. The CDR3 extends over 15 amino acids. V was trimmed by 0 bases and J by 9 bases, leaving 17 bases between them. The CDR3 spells CASSQDPGFGGAQYF. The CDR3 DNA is TGCGCCAGCAGCCAAGATCCCGGGTTTGGTGGGGCCCAGTACTTC.

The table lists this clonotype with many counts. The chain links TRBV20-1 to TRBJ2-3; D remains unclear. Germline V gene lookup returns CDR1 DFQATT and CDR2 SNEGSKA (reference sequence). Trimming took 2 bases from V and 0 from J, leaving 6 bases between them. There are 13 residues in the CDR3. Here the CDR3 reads CSARTASTDTQYF. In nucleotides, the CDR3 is TGCAGTGCTAGAACCGCTAGCACAGATACGCAGTATTTT.

The CDR3 coding sequence is TGTGCCAGCAGCACAACCTACACGGGACCTAATGAAAAACTGTTTTTT. This sequence encodes CASSTTYTGPNEKLFF. The rearrangement uses TRBV7-2 and TRBJ1-4, with TRBD1 as a possible D gene (5 bases). The V end was cut by 5 bases, the J end by 3 bases, with 16 bases between. The germline CDR1 and CDR2 sequences are SGHTA and FQGNSA. The CDR3 is 16 amino acids. Complete variable domain (other parts from reference TRBV7-2 and TRBJ1-4): GAGVSQSPSNKVTEKGKDVELRCDPISGHTALYWYRQSLGQGLEFLIYFQGNSAPDKSGLPSDRFSAERTGGSVSTLTIQRTQQEDSAVYLCASSTTYTGPNEKLFFGSGTQLSVL.

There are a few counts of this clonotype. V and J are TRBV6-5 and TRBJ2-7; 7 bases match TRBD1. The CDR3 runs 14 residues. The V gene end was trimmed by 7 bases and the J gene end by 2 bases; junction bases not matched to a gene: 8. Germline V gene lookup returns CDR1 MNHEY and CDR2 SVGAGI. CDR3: CASTEGALPYEQYF. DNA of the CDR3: TGTGCCAGCACCGAGGGGGCCCTCCCCTACGAGCAGTACTTC.

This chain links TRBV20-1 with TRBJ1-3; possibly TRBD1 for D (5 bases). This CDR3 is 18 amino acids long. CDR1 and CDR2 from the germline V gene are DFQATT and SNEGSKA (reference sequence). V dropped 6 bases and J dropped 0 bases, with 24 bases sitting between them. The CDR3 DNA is TGCAGTGCCATAACAGGCCCTGTTCTCCTCTCCTCTGGAAACACCATATATTTT. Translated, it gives CSAITGPVLLSSGNTIYF.